This T cell receptor beta chain derives from a study of blood T cells in healthy people across ages. Study results and limitations: CMV status of donors was unknown, possibly confounding expanded clonotype changes.

Next came a second PCR, run for about 7 to 12 cycles, which used a sample-barcoded 5' primer along with a J-beta primer mix. Each of the samples gave a minimum of 2.5 million paired-end reads that contained CDR3. TCRdb re-called the 5' RACE reads with MiXCR, one entry per CDR3 protein. This sample has roughly 930,000 distinct CDR3 sequences; roughly 48% occur once, and the top ten carry roughly 13%. Points on this clonotype: The antigen remains unidentified.

The clonotype was recovered from a young man in good health. Sequencing used blood.

The CDR3 coding sequence is TGCAGCGTTGGTGGAGGGGGAGCTCAGCCCCAGCATTTT. Residues: CSVGGGGAQPQHF. The gene calls are TRBV29-1 and TRBJ1-5, with D perhaps matching TRBD1 (6 bases). The CDR3 spans 13 residues. Germline CDR1 and CDR2: SQVTM and ANQGSEA. V lost 4 bases and J lost 6, with 13 bases in between.